The present TCR beta chain was sequenced within a study of type 1 and type 2 diabetes patients. Study-level points and caveats: In CD4+ and CD8+ T cells, type 2 diabetes diversity exceeded type 1. Age and gender were not matched between study groups, possibly biasing interpretation.

Amplification started from genomic DNA. Multiplex PCR with 30 forward and 13 reverse primers amplified the TCR beta CDR3. TCRdb called the multiplex PCR reads again in MiXCR, with one record for every CDR3 protein. The sample has more than 250,000 distinct CDR3 sequences, roughly 44% seen once. This clonotype was counted a few times. Its antigen is undetermined. The CDR3 spans 13 residues. Germline lookup yields CDR1 SGHTA and CDR2 FQGNSA. The J segment lost 10 bases and the V segment lost 6 bases, leaving 8 bases of the junction unmatched. Donors had no other autoimmune disease or infection in four weeks.

The chain employs TRBV7-2 and TRBJ1-2, with TRBD1 matching 10 bases. The source material was peripheral blood mononuclear cells (PBMCs). The clonotype comes from a young man with type 2 diabetes. CDR3 loop: CASRPGQGEAYTF. CDR3 sequence (DNA): TGTGCCAGCAGACCCGGACAGGGGGAAGCCTACACCTTC.